This is a list of T cell receptor beta chains from one sample in a study of CD8+ T cells in alopecia areata. The table came from immunoSEQ multiplex PCR; TCRdb's copy has only in-frame clones and leaves some out. Among about 260,000 clones, 60% were seen once, and the ten largest hold around 0.92%. The sample here was CD4+ T cells sorted from blood, taken at roughly week 53, from a patient treated with tofacitinib. These receptors came from a human donor with alopecia areata. Each CDR3 is given with its conserved first and last residue. Each record gives: V gene, J gene, clone size, D gene, CDR3 protein, CDR3 DNA. The D gene is left open where the match is weak. A clone size is listed for some rows: how often the clone was seen (once, few, many), or a class if it is expanded.

>TRBV2|TRBJ2-5|-|TRBD1
CASRYRGTETQYF
TGTGCCAGCAGATACAGGGGGACGGAGACCCAGTACTTC
>TRBV29-1|TRBJ1-2|-|-
CSVDSGRTELYGYTF
TGCAGCGTTGACTCCGGCAGAACCGAACTCTATGGCTACACCTTC
>TRBV5-1|TRBJ1-6|-|-
CASSWEPGDSPLHF
TGCGCCAGCAGCTGGGAGCCGGGTGATTCACCCCTCCACTTT
>TRBV5-1|TRBJ1-1|-|TRBD1
CASSPRTGNTEAFF
TGCGCCAGCAGCCCACGGACAGGAAACACTGAAGCTTTCTTT
>TRBV29-1|TRBJ2-3|-|-
CSVGGSVTDTQYF
TGCAGCGTTGGGGGGTCTGTCACAGATACGCAGTATTTT
>TRBV9|TRBJ2-5|-|TRBD2
CASSPEGLAGLGSQYF
TGTGCCAGCAGCCCAGAAGGACTAGCGGGACTAGGGTCCCAGTACTTC
>TRBV5-1|TRBJ2-2|-|-
CASSSAVDWMNTGELFF
TGCGCCAGCAGCTCGGCGGTTGACTGGATGAACACCGGGGAGCTGTTTTTT
>TRBV5-1|TRBJ2-3|-|TRBD1
CASSLEGATDTQYF
TGCGCCAGCAGCTTGGAGGGGGCCACAGATACGCAGTATTTT
>TRBV5-6|TRBJ1-5|-|-
CASSLQGPINQPQHF
TGTGCCAGCAGCTTGCAGGGCCCGATAAATCAGCCCCAGCATTTT
>TRBV7-2|TRBJ2-4|few|TRBD1
CASSLRQGVSKNIQYF
TGTGCCAGCAGCCTACGACAGGGTGTTTCCAAAAACATTCAGTACTTC
>TRBV5-6|TRBJ2-3|-|-
CASNSADTQYF
TGTGCCAGCAACTCGGCAGATACGCAGTATTTT
>TRBV7-2|TRBJ1-1|few|-
CASSLAQNTEAFF
TGTGCCAGCAGCTTAGCGCAAAACACTGAAGCTTTCTTT
>TRBV10-3|TRBJ2-5|once|TRBD2
CAISGTSGVETQYF
TGTGCCATCAGCGGGACTAGCGGGGTCGAGACCCAGTACTTC
>TRBV7-2|TRBJ2-1|-|-
CASSTGGPVYEQFF
TGTGCCAGCAGCACGGGCGGCCCTGTCTATGAGCAGTTCTTC
>TRBV5-1|TRBJ2-5|-|-
CASSLAIGAQETQYF
TGCGCCAGCAGCTTAGCTATCGGGGCCCAAGAGACCCAGTACTTC